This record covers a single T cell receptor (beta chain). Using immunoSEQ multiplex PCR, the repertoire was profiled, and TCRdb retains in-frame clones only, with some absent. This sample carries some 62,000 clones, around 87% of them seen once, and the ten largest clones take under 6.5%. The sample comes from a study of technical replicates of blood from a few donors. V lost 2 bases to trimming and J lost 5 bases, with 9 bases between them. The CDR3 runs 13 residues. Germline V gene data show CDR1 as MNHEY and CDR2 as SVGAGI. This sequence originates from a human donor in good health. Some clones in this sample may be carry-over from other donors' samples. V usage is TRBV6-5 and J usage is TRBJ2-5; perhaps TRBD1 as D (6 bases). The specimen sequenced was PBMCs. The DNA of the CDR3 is TGTGCCAGCAGTTACGACAGGCTCGAGACCCAGTACTTC. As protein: CASSYDRLETQYF.